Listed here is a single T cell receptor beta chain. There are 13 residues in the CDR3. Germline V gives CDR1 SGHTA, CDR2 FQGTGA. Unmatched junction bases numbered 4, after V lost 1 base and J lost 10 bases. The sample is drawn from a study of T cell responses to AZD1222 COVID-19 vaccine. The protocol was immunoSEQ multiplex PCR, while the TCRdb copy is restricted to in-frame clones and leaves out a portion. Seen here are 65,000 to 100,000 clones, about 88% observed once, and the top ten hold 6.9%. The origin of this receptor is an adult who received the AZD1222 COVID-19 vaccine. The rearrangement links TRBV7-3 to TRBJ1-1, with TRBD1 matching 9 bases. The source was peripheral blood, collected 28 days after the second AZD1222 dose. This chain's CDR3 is CASSLSPDRGAFF. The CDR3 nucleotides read TGTGCCAGCAGCTTAAGCCCGGACAGGGGAGCTTTCTTT.